The 3 T cell receptor beta chains in this list originate from one sample, sequenced in a study of OX40 agonist ivuxolimab in advanced cancers. The method was immunoSEQ multiplex PCR; TCRdb's version includes in-frame clones alone and lacks a portion of them. The sample carries 50,000 to 65,000 clones, approximately 86% recorded once. Sequenced here: CD4+ or CD8+ T cells sorted from blood, sampled in a trial of the OX40 agonist ivuxolimab. Receptor source: an adult with an advanced solid tumor such as melanoma, head and neck, liver or kidney cancer.

This chain connects TRBV19 to TRBJ2-5; the D gene is possibly TRBD2 (6 bases). The length of the CDR3 is 13 residues. Trimming took off 6 bases at V and 1 base at J, with 9 bases between the two ends. The germline gives CDR1 LNHDA, CDR2 SQIVND (reference sequence). The CDR3 DNA follows: TGTGCCAGTAGAGGAGGGGTCCAAGAGACCCAGTACTTC. Its protein is CASRGGVQETQYF.

This clone appeared a single time. The chain joins TRBV6-5 to TRBJ1-6, with 9 bases that match TRBD1. The V gene's germline CDR1 is MNHEY and CDR2 SVGAGI. V was pared by 4 bases and J by 7 bases, with 5 bases of the junction left unmatched. CDR3 length equals 15 residues. The CDR3 DNA is TGTGCCAGCAGTTTGGGACAGGGCTTCAATTCACCCCTCCACTTT. Protein: CASSLGQGFNSPLHF.

CDR3 nucleotides: TGTGCCAGCAGCTCTCTGACGGAATCACCCCTCCACTTT. Translation: CASSSLTESPLHF. The chain carries TRBV6-5 and TRBJ1-6; D remains unclear. Trimming shortened V by 6 bases and J by 10 bases, and 13 bases separated the two germline ends. The CDR3 totals 13 residues. Germline loops: CDR1 MNHEY, CDR2 SVGAGI.